The clone carrying this TCR beta chain appeared many times. What it binds is not known. Libraries of TCR beta came from iRepertoire HTBI primers plus Arm-PCR of CDR3 regions. Each CDR3 protein gets one entry after TCRdb re-called the multiplex PCR reads with MiXCR. Of roughly 400,000 distinct CDR3 sequences in the sample, about 20% were seen once. The data stem from a study of regulatory T cells in long-lasting Graves disease. Study findings and constraints: It was in persistent disease that TRBV28, TRBJ1-2 and TRBJ2-5 were favored.

The germline CDR1 and CDR2 sequences are MNHEY and SMNVEV (reference sequence). The CDR3 length is 15 residues. V lost 7 bases and J lost 6; bases outside the gene matches: 9. Time point meaning: persistent/refractory GD, antithyroid drugs over 5 years with positive TRAb. Extracted PBMC RNA gave rise to the TCR library. The guidelines of the American Thyroid Association were the basis for diagnosing Graves' disease. EDTA tubes collected approximately 10 milliliters of peripheral blood. J is TRBJ1-4 and V is TRBV27; 9 bases match TRBD1. The material was peripheral blood mononuclear cells (PBMCs), obtained when the disease was refractory, from a patient treated with antithyroid drugs. This clonotype was sampled from a female donor with Graves disease. This chain's CDR3 is CASKTYRGQDEKLFF. The CDR3 region has the DNA TGTGCCAGCAAGACCTACAGGGGGCAGGATGAAAAACTGTTTTTT.